This T cell receptor (beta chain) is from a study of cytomegalovirus exposure and HLA in healthy donors. This PCR relied on a set of 60 Vbeta primers and 13 Jbeta primers. Some clones are missing from TCRdb's copy, which holds only in-frame ones; the method was immunoSEQ multiplex PCR. The sample lists a few hundred thousand clones; 75% to 85% were seen once. Study observations and caveats: Later, an analysis found that common viral pathogens appeared to be linked with several of the most significant clusters. Cytomegalovirus-associated status was assigned to fewer than 200 TCR beta chains. Researchers reported in a later analysis that a missense DCLRE1C variant was tied to TCR beta V- and J-gene trimming.

This clone has just a few counts. Its cognate antigen is unknown. This CDR3 spans 13 amino acids. The germline CDR1 and CDR2 sequences are MNHNS and SASEGT. V was clipped by 0 bases and J by 10 bases, with 12 bases between them. The chain has TRBV6-1 and TRBJ2-5, with D perhaps matching TRBD2 (6 bases). The specimen was PBMCs. This TCR was sampled from a girl aged 2 to 10 in good health and CMV-seronegative. CDR3 DNA: TGTGCCAGCAGTGAAGCAGGACTCGGGGGCCAGTACTTC. Protein product: CASSEAGLGGQYF.